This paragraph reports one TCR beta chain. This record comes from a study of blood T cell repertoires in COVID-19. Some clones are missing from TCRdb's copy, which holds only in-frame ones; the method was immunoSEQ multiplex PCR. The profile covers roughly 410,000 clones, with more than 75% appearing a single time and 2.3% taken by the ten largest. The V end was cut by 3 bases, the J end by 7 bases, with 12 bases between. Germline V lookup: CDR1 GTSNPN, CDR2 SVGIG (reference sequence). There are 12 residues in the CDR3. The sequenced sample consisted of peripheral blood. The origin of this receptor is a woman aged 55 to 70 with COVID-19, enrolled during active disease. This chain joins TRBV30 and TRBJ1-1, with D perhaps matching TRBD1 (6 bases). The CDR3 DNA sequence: TGTGCCTGGAGAGGACAGTTCCGTGAAGCTTTCTTT. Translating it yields CAWRGQFREAFF.